Listed below are T cell receptor beta chains from one sample, sequenced in a study of T cells after yellow fever vaccination. TCRdb analysed the 5' RACE reads with MiXCR anew, one entry per CDR3 protein. The sample has some 420,000 distinct CDR3 sequences, about 17% seen once; the top ten hold over 15%. The input for sequencing was PBMCs, taken before the yellow fever booster vaccination. The origin of the receptors is a man between 18 and 29 years old who received the YFV17D yellow fever vaccine. The CDR3 runs from the conserved cysteine through the conserved F or W. D genes are given only for firm matches. Size tells how often a clone was seen (once, few, many) or the class of an expanded clone, and some rows leave it out.

abundance,v_gene,j_gene,d_gene,CDR3aa,CDR3nt
NA,TRBV5-4,TRBJ1-1,NA,CASSPPIMGPNTEAFF,TGTGCCAGCAGCCCACCGATAATGGGACCGAACACTGAAGCTTTCTTT
few,TRBV4-3,TRBJ1-3,TRBD1,CASSQEGGPGGFGNTIYF,TGCGCCAGCAGCCAAGAGGGGGGACCAGGGGGCTTCGGGAACACCATATATTTT
NA,TRBV28,TRBJ2-3,TRBD2,CASSAPRGGTTDTQYF,TGTGCCAGCAGTGCCCCCCGCGGGGGGACCACAGATACGCAGTATTTT
few,TRBV5-6,TRBJ1-3,NA,CASSSSSSGNTIYF,TGTGCCAGCAGCTCCAGCAGCTCTGGAAACACCATATATTTT
few,TRBV30,TRBJ2-2,TRBD1,CAWSGTGYTGELFF,TGTGCCTGGAGTGGGACAGGGTATACCGGGGAGCTGTTTTTT
NA,TRBV10-3,TRBJ1-3,TRBD1,CAISRGLGNTIYF,TGTGCCATCAGCAGGGGGCTTGGAAACACCATATATTTT
NA,TRBV7-9,TRBJ1-5,NA,CASSLEQERWPQHF,TGTGCCAGCAGCTTAGAACAGGAACGATGGCCCCAGCATTTT
few,TRBV28,TRBJ2-4,NA,CASSRNGAKNIQYF,TGTGCCAGCAGTCGAAACGGAGCCAAAAACATTCAGTACTTC
few,TRBV6-2/TRBV6-3,TRBJ2-2,NA,CATVARTGELFF,TGTGCCACCGTTGCGAGGACCGGGGAGCTGTTTTTT
few,TRBV7-9,TRBJ2-3,TRBD2,CASSPLAGTRTDTQYF,TGTGCCAGCAGCCCCCTAGCGGGGACTCGCACAGATACGCAGTATTTT
NA,TRBV28,TRBJ1-1,NA,CASSFREGLNTEAFF,TGTGCCAGCAGTTTTCGGGAGGGGTTGAACACTGAAGCTTTCTTT
NA,TRBV10-3,TRBJ2-3,TRBD2,CAISETLGLAGTPRRTDTQYF,TGTGCCATCAGTGAGACCTTAGGACTAGCGGGGACCCCCAGGCGCACAGATACGCAGTATTTT
NA,TRBV25-1,TRBJ2-5,TRBD1,CASSERGQGQETQYF,TGTGCCAGCAGTGAAAGGGGACAGGGACAAGAGACCCAGTACTTC
NA,TRBV3-1,TRBJ2-2,NA,CASSQVQGWGTGELFF,TGTGCCAGCAGCCAAGTTCAGGGGTGGGGCACCGGGGAGCTGTTTTTT
NA,TRBV6-2/TRBV6-3,TRBJ1-2,NA,CASSYDTSLYGYTF,TGTGCCAGCAGTTACGATACGAGTTTATATGGCTACACCTTC
NA,TRBV27,TRBJ2-1,TRBD2,CASSLLKRGGDEQFF,TGTGCCAGCAGTTTATTGAAACGGGGGGGCGATGAGCAGTTCTTC
many,TRBV4-2,TRBJ2-7,NA,CASSLHSAGEQYF,TGTGCCAGCAGCCTCCACAGCGCAGGCGAGCAGTACTTC
many,TRBV20-1,TRBJ2-4,NA,CSASGFGGPKNIQYF,TGCAGTGCTAGTGGGTTTGGTGGTCCCAAAAACATTCAGTACTTC
many,TRBV5-1,TRBJ2-3,TRBD1,CASSGDRVRTDTQYF,TGCGCCAGCAGCGGGGACAGGGTTAGAACAGATACGCAGTATTTT
many,TRBV10-3,TRBJ1-2,NA,CAISGSFGRGSGYTF,TGTGCCATCAGTGGGTCCTTCGGGCGGGGCTCTGGCTACACCTTC
NA,TRBV19,TRBJ1-2,NA,CASSIDRRGIGYTF,TGTGCCAGTAGTATAGATCGCCGAGGGATTGGCTACACCTTC
NA,TRBV7-6,TRBJ1-1,NA,CASSLGGQWTEAFF,TGTGCCAGCAGCTTAGGGGGGCAGTGGACTGAAGCTTTCTTT
NA,TRBV19,TRBJ2-5,TRBD2,CASSIVAGGLQETQYF,TGTGCCAGTAGTATCGTGGCGGGGGGGTTGCAAGAGACCCAGTACTTC
many,TRBV3-1,TRBJ2-3,TRBD2,CASSQGSASGGLDTQYF,TGTGCCAGCAGCCAAGGGTCCGCTAGCGGGGGGTTAGATACGCAGTATTTT
few,TRBV5-1,TRBJ2-1,TRBD1,CASSSGQGDPYNEQFF,TGCGCCAGCAGCTCGGGACAGGGGGACCCCTACAATGAGCAGTTCTTC
NA,TRBV28,TRBJ1-2,TRBD1,CASSLFRDRAGRESGYTF,TGTGCCAGCAGTTTATTCCGGGACAGGGCCGGACGAGAGAGTGGCTACACCTTC
NA,TRBV18,TRBJ2-7,NA,CASSPMDLRSSYEQYF,TGTGCCAGCTCACCTATGGACCTTAGGAGCTCCTACGAGCAGTACTTC
few,TRBV28,TRBJ2-2,TRBD1,CASSRAGTATGELFF,TGTGCCAGCAGCCGTGCCGGGACAGCCACCGGGGAGCTGTTTTTT
NA,TRBV7-9,TRBJ2-5,TRBD1,CASSFGTDQETQYF,TGTGCCAGCAGCTTCGGGACAGACCAAGAGACCCAGTACTTC
NA,TRBV7-9,TRBJ2-5,NA,CASSPGPREATQYF,TGTGCCAGCAGCCCCGGGCCCCGTGAGGCGACCCAGTACTTC
NA,TRBV7-6,TRBJ1-1,NA,CASSLGGLGAEAFF,TGTGCCAGCAGCTTAGGGGGGCTTGGCGCTGAAGCTTTCTTT
NA,TRBV12-3/TRBV12-4,TRBJ2-7,NA,CASSPRAGARGEQYF,TGTGCCAGCAGTCCACGGGCAGGGGCGAGGGGCGAGCAGTACTTC
few,TRBV20-1,TRBJ2-5,TRBD2,CSASRRSGEETQYF,TGCAGTGCTAGTCGGCGTAGCGGGGAAGAGACCCAGTACTTC